Listed below are T cell receptor beta chains from one sample, sequenced in a study of immune heterogeneity within non-small cell lung tumors. From the multiplex PCR reads, TCRdb called clonotypes with MiXCR, one entry per CDR3 protein. Of 4,600 or so distinct CDR3 sequences listed, 30% to 40% are singletons. Input material: lung tumor tissue. These receptors all stem from a woman aged 45-65 years with non-small cell lung cancer. Both conserved end residues are part of each CDR3.

cdr3_length | v_call | cdr3_aa
14 | TRBV3-1 | CASSLEWRGETQYF
15 | TRBV7-2 | CASSPRIKQGYGYTF
16 | TRBV20-1 | CSAREVRGGPNTEAFF
15 | TRBV6-5 | CASSYGTGEASPLHF
15 | TRBV7-3 | CASSLTGVNNSPLHF
12 | TRBV28 | CASSLYPYEQYF
14 | TRBV18 | CASSPLREGETQYF
13 | TRBV29-1 | CSVEEAGTDTQYF
15 | TRBV10-2 | CASSALRTGHYEQYF
14 | TRBV18 | CASSEIRETNEQYF
13 | TRBV2 | CASSGQPREKAFF
15 | TRBV3-1 | CASSQEWRVGYGYTF
13 | TRBV7-9 | CASQGRSTDTQYF
16 | TRBV7-2 | CASSRQRGQGNSPLHF
13 | TRBV6-1 | CASSWTANYGYTF
16 | TRBV6-1 | CASRTGLAGDRYEQYF
15 | TRBV5-1 | CASSPTGGLYNEQFF
17 | TRBV6-2/TRBV6-3 | CASSPGLAGGETNEQFF
15 | TRBV28 | CASSSWDLDNSPLHF
16 | TRBV12-3/TRBV12-4 | CASSLVGTGGAETQYF